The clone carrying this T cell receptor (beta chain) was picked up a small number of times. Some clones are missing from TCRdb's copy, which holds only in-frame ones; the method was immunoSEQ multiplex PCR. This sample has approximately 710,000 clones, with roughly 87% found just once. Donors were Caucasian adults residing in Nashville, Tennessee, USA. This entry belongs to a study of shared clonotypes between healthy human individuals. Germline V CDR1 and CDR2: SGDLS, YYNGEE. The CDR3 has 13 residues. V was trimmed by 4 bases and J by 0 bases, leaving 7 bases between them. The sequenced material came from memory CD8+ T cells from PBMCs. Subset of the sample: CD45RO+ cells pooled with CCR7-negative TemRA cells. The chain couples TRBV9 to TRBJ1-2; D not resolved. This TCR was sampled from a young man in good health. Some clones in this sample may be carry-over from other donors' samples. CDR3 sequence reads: CASSSRSNYGYTF. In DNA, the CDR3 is TGTGCCAGCAGCTCGCGGTCTAACTATGGCTACACCTTC.